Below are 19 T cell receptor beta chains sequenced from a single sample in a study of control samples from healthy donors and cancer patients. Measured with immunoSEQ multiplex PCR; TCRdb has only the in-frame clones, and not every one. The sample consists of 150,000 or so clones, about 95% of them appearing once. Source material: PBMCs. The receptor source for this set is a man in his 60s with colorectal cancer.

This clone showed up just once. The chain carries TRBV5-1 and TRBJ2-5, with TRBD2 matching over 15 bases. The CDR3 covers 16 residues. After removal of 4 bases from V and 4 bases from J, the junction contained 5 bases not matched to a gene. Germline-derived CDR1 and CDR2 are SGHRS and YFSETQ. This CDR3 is CASSGSGLAGGETQYF. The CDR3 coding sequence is TGCGCCAGCAGCGGCTCGGGACTAGCGGGGGGAGAGACCCAGTACTTC.

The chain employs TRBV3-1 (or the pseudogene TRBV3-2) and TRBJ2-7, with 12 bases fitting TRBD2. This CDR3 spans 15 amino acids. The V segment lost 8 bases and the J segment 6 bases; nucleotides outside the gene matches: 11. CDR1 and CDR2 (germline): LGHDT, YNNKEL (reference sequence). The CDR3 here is CASASGLAGRGEQYF. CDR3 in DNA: TGTGCCAGCGCCTCGGGACTAGCGGGCCGCGGCGAGCAGTACTTC.

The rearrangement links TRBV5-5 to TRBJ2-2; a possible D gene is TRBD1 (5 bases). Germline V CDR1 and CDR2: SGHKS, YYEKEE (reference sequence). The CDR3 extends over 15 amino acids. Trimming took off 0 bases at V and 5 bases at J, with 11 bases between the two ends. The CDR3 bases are TGTGCCAGCAGCTTGGGCCCCCAGGGAACCGGGGAGCTGTTTTTT. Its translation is CASSLGPQGTGELFF.

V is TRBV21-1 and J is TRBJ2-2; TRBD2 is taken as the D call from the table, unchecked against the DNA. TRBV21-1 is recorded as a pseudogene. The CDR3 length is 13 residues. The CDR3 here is CVSSNRRCRELFF. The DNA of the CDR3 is TGTGTCAGCAGCAACCGGCGGTGTAGGGAGCTGTTTTTT.

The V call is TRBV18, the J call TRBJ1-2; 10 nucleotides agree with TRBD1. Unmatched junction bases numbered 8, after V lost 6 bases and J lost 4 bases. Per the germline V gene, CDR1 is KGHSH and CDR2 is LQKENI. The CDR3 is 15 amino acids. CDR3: CASSSGTGVAYGYTF. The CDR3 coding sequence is TGTGCCAGCTCTTCAGGGACAGGGGTGGCCTATGGCTACACCTTC.

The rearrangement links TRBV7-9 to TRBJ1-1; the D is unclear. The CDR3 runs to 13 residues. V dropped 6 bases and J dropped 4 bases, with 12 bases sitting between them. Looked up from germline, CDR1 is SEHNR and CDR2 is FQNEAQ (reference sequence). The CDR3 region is CASRPPKGTEAFF. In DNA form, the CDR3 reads TGTGCCAGCAGACCCCCCAAGGGCACTGAAGCTTTCTTT.

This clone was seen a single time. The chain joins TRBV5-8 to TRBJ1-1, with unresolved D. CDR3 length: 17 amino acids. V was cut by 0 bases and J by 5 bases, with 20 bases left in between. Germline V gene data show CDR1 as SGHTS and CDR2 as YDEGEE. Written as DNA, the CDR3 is TGTGCCAGCAGCTTGGGCAATCGTCGGCTCAGAATAACTGAAGCTTTCTTT. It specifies CASSLGNRRLRITEAFF.

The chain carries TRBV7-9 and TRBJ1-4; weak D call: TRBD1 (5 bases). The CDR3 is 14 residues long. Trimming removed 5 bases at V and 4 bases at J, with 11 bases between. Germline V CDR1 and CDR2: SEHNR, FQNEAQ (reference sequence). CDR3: CASSPGGINEKLFF. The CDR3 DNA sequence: TGTGCCAGCAGCCCCGGGGGGATTAATGAAAAACTGTTTTTT.

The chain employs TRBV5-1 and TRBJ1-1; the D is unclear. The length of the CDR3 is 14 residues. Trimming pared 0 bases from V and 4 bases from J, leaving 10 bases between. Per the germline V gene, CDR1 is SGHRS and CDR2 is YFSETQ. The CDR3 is CASSLGEGSTEAFF. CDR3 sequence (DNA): TGCGCCAGCAGCTTGGGTGAGGGTAGCACTGAAGCTTTCTTT. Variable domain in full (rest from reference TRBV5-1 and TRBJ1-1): KAGVTQTPRYLIKTRGQQVTLSCSPISGHRSVSWYQQTPGQGLQFLFEYFSETQRNKGNFPGRFSGRQFSNSRSEMNVSTLELGDSALYLCASSLGEGSTEAFFGQGTRLTVV.

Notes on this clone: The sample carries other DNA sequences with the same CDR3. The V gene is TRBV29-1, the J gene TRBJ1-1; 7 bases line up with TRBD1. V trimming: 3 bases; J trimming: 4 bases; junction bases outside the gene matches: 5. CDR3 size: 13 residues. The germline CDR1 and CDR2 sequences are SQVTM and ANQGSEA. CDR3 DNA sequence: TGCAGCGTTGAGGGACAGCCCGGCACTGAAGCTTTCTTT. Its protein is CSVEGQPGTEAFF.

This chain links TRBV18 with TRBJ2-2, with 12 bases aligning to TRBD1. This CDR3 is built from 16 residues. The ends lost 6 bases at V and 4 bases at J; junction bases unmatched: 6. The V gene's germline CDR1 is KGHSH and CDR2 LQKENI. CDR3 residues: CASSGTGGRVTGELFF. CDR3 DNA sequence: TGTGCCAGCTCGGGGACAGGGGGCCGAGTCACCGGGGAGCTGTTTTTT.

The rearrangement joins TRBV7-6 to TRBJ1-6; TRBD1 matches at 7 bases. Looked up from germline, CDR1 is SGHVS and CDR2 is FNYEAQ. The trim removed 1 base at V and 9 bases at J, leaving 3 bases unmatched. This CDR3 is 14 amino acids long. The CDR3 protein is CASSLETGPSPLHF. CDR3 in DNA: TGTGCCAGCAGCTTAGAGACAGGGCCTTCACCCCTCCACTTT.

The CDR3 DNA sequence: TGTGCCAGCACCCAGGCCGGCTTACAAGAGACCCAGTACTTC. Protein sequence: CASTQAGLQETQYF. The rearrangement joins TRBV5-4 to TRBJ2-5; D is ambiguous. Germline CDR1 is SGHNT and CDR2 is YYREEE (reference sequence). The V end was cut by 6 bases, the J end by 2 bases, with 14 bases between. The CDR3 is 14 residues long. The whole variable domain, remainder taken from reference TRBV5-4 and TRBJ2-5, is ETGVTQSPTHLIKTRGQQVTLRCSSQSGHNTVSWYQQALGQGPQFIFQYYREEENGRGNFPPRFSGLQFPNYSSELNVNALELDDSALYLCASTQAGLQETQYFGPGTRLLVL.

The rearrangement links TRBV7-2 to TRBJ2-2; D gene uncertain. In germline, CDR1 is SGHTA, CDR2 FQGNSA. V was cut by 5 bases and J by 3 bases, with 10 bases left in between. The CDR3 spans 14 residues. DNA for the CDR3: TGTGCCAGCAGCCCCCCGGTGGACACCGGGGAGCTGTTTTTT. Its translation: CASSPPVDTGELFF.

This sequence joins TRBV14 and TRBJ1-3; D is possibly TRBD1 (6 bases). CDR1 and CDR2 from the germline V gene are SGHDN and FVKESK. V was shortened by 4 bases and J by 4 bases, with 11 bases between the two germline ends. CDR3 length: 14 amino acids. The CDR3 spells CASSPGVGGNTIYF. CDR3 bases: TGTGCCAGCAGCCCAGGGGTGGGAGGAAACACCATATATTTT. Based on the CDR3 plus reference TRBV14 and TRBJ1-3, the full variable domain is EAGVTQFPSHSVIEKGQTVTLRCDPISGHDNLYWYRRVMGKEIKFLLHFVKESKQDESGMPNNRFLAERTGGTYSTLKVQPAELEDSGVYFCASSPGVGGNTIYFGEGSWLTVV.

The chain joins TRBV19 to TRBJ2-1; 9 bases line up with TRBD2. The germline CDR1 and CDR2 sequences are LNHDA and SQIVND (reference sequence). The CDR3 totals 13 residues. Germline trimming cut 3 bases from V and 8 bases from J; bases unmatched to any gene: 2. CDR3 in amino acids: CASSILAGHEQFF. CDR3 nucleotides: TGTGCCAGTAGTATTCTAGCGGGGCATGAGCAGTTCTTC.

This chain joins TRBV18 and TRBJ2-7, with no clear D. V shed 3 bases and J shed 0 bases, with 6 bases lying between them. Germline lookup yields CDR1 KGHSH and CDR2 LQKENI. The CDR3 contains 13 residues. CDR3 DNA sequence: TGTGCCAGCTCACCGGTCAGCTCCTACGAGCAGTACTTC. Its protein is CASSPVSSYEQYF.

The chain's CDR3 is CASSYRIGEKLFF. In DNA form, the CDR3 reads TGTGCCAGCAGTTACAGGATCGGTGAAAAACTGTTTTTT. The chain is built from TRBV6-5 and TRBJ1-4; D not resolved. The CDR3 covers 13 residues. The germline CDR1 and CDR2 sequences are MNHEY and SVGAGI. Trimming removed 2 bases from V and 7 bases from J, with 8 bases in between.

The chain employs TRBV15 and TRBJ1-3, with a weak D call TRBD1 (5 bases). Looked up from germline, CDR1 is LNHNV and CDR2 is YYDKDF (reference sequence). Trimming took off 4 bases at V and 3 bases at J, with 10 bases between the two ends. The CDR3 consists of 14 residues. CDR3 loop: CATSTGLGGNTIYF. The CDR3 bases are TGTGCCACCAGCACAGGGTTGGGTGGAAACACCATATATTTT.